Each of the 28 T cell receptor beta chains below was sequenced from the same sample in a study of metastatic and nonmetastatic thyroid tumors. Each patient went into thyroid surgery without having received any treatment. TCRdb ran MiXCR on the PCR reads. The sample lists 30,000 or so clones, approximately 30% occurring once. Sequenced sample: blood. The source is a female donor with papillary thyroid cancer or a benign thyroid nodule (not recorded which). Some clones in this sample may be carry-over from other donors' samples.

This clone was counted a few times. This rearrangement joins TRBV24-1 to TRBJ1-1, with a tentative D call TRBD1 (6 bases). The V and J ends lost 7 bases and 4 bases respectively, with 15 bases between them. The CDR3 is 14 residues long. In germline, CDR1 is KGHDR, CDR2 SFDVKD. CDR3 in DNA: TGTGCCACCAGGGCCAGGGGCGGGGGCACTGAAGCTTTCTTT. It encodes CATRARGGGTEAFF.

This clone came up many times. With a much larger clone just one base away, this may be a read error. This CDR3 reads CASRRGGADRGSYEQYF. The CDR3 region has the DNA TGTGCCAGCAGGAGGGGAGGAGCGGACAGGGGTTCCTACGAGCAGTACTTC. J is TRBJ2-7 and V is TRBV11-2; TRBD1 aligns across 9 bases. Per the germline V gene, CDR1 is SGHAT and CDR2 is FQNNGV. The CDR3 is made up of 17 amino acids. V lost 6 bases and J lost 1; bases outside the gene matches: 13.

The chain carries TRBV11-3 and TRBJ1-1, with 7 bases lining up with TRBD1. Germline V gene lookup returns CDR1 SGHNT and CDR2 YENEEA. This CDR3 has 13 amino acids. V was clipped by 7 bases and J by 0 bases; unmatched bases: 2. For the CDR3, the DNA is TGTGCCAGCAACAGGGGAATGAACACTGAAGCTTTCTTT. This translates into CASNRGMNTEAFF. The variable domain in full, with the rest retrieved from reference TRBV11-3 and TRBJ1-1, is EAGVVQSPRYKIIEKKQPVAFWCNPISGHNTLYWYLQNLGQGPELLIRYENEEAVDDSQLPKDRFSAERLKGVDSTLKIQPAELGDSAVYLCASNRGMNTEAFFGQGTRLTVV.

A remark on this clone: A much larger clone lies one base from this, so it may be a read error. The V and J genes are TRBV3-1 and TRBJ2-5; D gene uncertain. This CDR3 has 16 residues. Germline V gene sequence: CDR1 LGHDT, CDR2 YNNKEL (reference sequence). Between the trimmed V and J ends, which lost 4 bases and 4 bases, there was a span of 19 bases. The CDR3 sequence: CASSPVGTSLRETQYF. CDR3 DNA sequence: TGTGCCAGCAGCCCCGTCGGAACGAGCCTTCGAGAGACCCAGTACTTC.

Relative to its sample, this clone is medium-sized. The chain has TRBV6-1 and TRBJ1-3; maybe TRBD1 (6 bases). Looked up from germline, CDR1 is MNHNS and CDR2 is SASEGT. This CDR3 has 13 residues. Trimming removed 3 bases from V and 11 bases from J, with 14 bases in between. The CDR3 coding sequence is TGTGCCAGCAGTGAGGGGGACAAGTACGCCATATATTTT. It translates to CASSEGDKYAIYF.

The chain is built from TRBV14 and TRBJ1-2; 7 bases match TRBD1. This CDR3 spans 16 amino acids. Per the germline V gene, CDR1 is SGHDN and CDR2 is FVKESK. V shed 4 bases and J 2 bases; nucleotides not matched to a gene: 10. CDR3 bases: TGTGCCAGCAGCCGGATAGGACAGGCCCAGAACTATGGCTACACCTTC. Translation: CASSRIGQAQNYGYTF.

This chain connects TRBV7-2 to TRBJ2-7, with a weak D call TRBD2 (6 bases). Germline loops: CDR1 SGHTA, CDR2 FQGNSA. V dropped 1 base and J dropped 3 bases, with 13 bases sitting between them. The CDR3 runs to 15 residues. The CDR3 spells CASSLDASAFYEQYF. CDR3 in DNA: TGTGCCAGCAGCTTAGACGCTAGCGCCTTCTACGAGCAGTACTTC.

This clone rates as medium-sized (0.01 to 0.1%). This chain joins TRBV6-5 and TRBJ1-3; no definite D call. V was clipped by 0 bases and J by 9 bases, with 9 bases between them. There are 13 residues in the CDR3. From germline, CDR1 is MNHEY and CDR2 SVGAGI. CDR3 coding DNA: TGTGCCAGCAGTTACTCGGACCGTGGCACCATATATTTT. The encoded protein is CASSYSDRGTIYF.

This clone was recorded many times. The identical CDR3 is also encoded by other nucleotide sequences in the sample. The rearrangement uses TRBV7-2 and TRBJ2-5; D might be TRBD2 (6 bases). The CDR3 spans 14 residues. CDR1 and CDR2 from the germline V gene are SGHTA and FQGNSA. Trimming left V 5 bases short and J 5 bases short, with 15 bases between. This CDR3 is CASSPRRGGETQYF. The CDR3 nucleotides read TGTGCCAGCAGCCCCCGGCGGGGTGGGGAGACCCAGTACTTC.

This clone was counted a few times. The chain couples TRBV6-2 or TRBV6-3 to TRBJ2-7; the D call may be TRBD1 or TRBD2 (5 bases each). V was shortened by 7 bases and J by 0 bases, with 13 bases between the two germline ends. The CDR3 runs to 14 residues. CDR1 and CDR2 (germline): MNHEY, SVGEGT. CDR3 region: CASTTGTSSYEQYF. DNA of the CDR3: TGTGCCAGCACTACCGGGACGTCCTCCTACGAGCAGTACTTC.

This clone was picked up many times. The genes are TRBV9 and TRBJ1-1; D may be TRBD1 (6 bases). Germline assignment: CDR1 SGDLS and CDR2 YYNGEE. V was clipped by 0 bases and J by 6 bases, with 12 bases between them. This CDR3 contains 14 residues. This chain's CDR3 is CASSVVGGPSEAFF. In nucleotides, the CDR3 is TGTGCCAGCAGCGTAGTCGGGGGCCCTTCTGAAGCTTTCTTT.

This clone was recorded a few times. The V and J genes are TRBV5-1 and TRBJ1-2; D gene ambiguous. The CDR3 consists of 15 residues. The germline CDR1 and CDR2 sequences are SGHRS and YFSETQ. V dropped 2 bases and J dropped 1 base, with 12 bases sitting between them. The CDR3 DNA is TGCGCCAGCAGCTTTGGGTACAGTGATAACTATGGCTACACCTTC. Encoded protein: CASSFGYSDNYGYTF.

The rearrangement uses TRBV5-1 and TRBJ1-2; D is unclear. Between the trimmed V and J ends, which lost 0 bases and 2 bases, there was a span of 23 bases. The CDR3 totals 19 residues. In germline, CDR1 is SGHRS, CDR2 YFSETQ. For the CDR3, the DNA is TGCGCCAGCAGCTTGGGATGTACACGCAGAGAAGATAACAACTATGGCTACACCTTC. Translation: CASSLGCTRREDNNYGYTF.

This clone was seen ten or more times. The chain uses TRBV20-1 and TRBJ1-1, with a possible D match to TRBD1 (5 bases). The ends were cut back, 4 bases at V and 4 bases at J, with 10 bases in the middle. The germline gives CDR1 DFQATT, CDR2 SNEGSKA (reference sequence). The CDR3 runs 12 residues. The CDR3 is CSATGLGTEAFF. The CDR3 coding sequence is TGCAGTGCTACAGGGTTAGGCACTGAAGCTTTCTTT.

A word on this clone: At one end the junction does not follow the germline gene, possibly because of a read error. The chain links TRBV5-1 to TRBJ2-1, with D possibly TRBD1 on 5 matching bases. This CDR3 has 15 residues. Germline V gene lookup returns CDR1 SGHRS and CDR2 YFSETQ. The CDR3 loop is CASSLDGGAHNDQFF. DNA for the CDR3: TGCGCCAGCAGCTTGGACGGTGGGGCCCACAATGATCAGTTCTTC.

This chain connects TRBV5-1 to TRBJ2-1; TRBD1 might be the D (5 bases). The CDR3 is 16 residues long. Germline V gene data show CDR1 as SGHRS and CDR2 as YFSETQ. Deletions cut 0 bases from V and 2 bases from J, with 12 bases between. CDR3 nucleotide sequence: TGCGCCAGCAGCTTGGAGGGGTCTCCACCCTACAATGAGCAGTTCTTC. Translating gives CASSLEGSPPYNEQFF.

This clone appeared many times. The CDR3 loop is CASSLALPAGELFF. The CDR3 DNA follows: TGTGCCAGCAGCTTAGCACTCCCCGCCGGGGAGCTGTTTTTT. V usage is TRBV11-2 and J usage is TRBJ2-2; D unresolved. Trimming removed 1 base from V and 6 bases from J, with 9 bases in between. Germline CDR1 SGHAT, CDR2 FQNNGV. The CDR3 has 14 residues.

This clone was detected many times. Since the CDR3 does not end with the conserved phenylalanine or tryptophan, this likely comes from a read error. V usage is TRBV12-3 or TRBV12-4 and J usage is TRBJ1-2, with TRBD1 matching over 10 bases. Losses at the gene ends were 5 bases for V and 8 bases for J; bases not matched to a gene: 8. CDR3 size: 14 residues. The DNA for the CDR3 is TGTGCCAGCAGTCCCCCGGACAGGGGGAAAGGCTACACCCTC. Translating it yields CASSPPDRGKGYTL.

Remarks on this clone: Its ends do not fully match the called genes, so a read error is possible. The chain employs TRBV2 and TRBJ2-7; D possibly corresponds to TRBD1 (6 bases). Germline V lookup: CDR1 SNHLY, CDR2 FYNNEI. This CDR3 region has 13 residues. CDR3 in amino acids: CACSGQRCDEQYF. CDR3 bases: TGTGCCTGCAGTGGACAGCGGTGTGACGAGCAGTACTTC.

Notes on this clone: At one of its ends the junction is not consistent with the germline gene, which may arise from a read error. V gene TRBV9 combines with J gene TRBJ2-5; a weak D match, TRBD2 (5 bases). CDR3 length equals 16 residues. CDR1 and CDR2 from the germline V gene are SGDLS and YYNGEE. In DNA, the CDR3 is TGTGCCAGCAGCGTAGCAGAGGGAGATATAGAGGAGAACCAGTACTTC. Residues: CASSVAEGDIEENQYF.

This clone was seen at least ten times. Germline is not matched at one junction end, which may reflect a read error. The chain recombines TRBV5-4 with TRBJ2-5; D perhaps matches TRBD1 (5 bases). CDR1 is SGHNT and CDR2 is YYREEE in the germline V gene (reference sequence). CDR3 length: 14 amino acids. CDR3 nucleotides: TGCGCCAGCAGCCCACCCCAGGGTCAAGAGACCCAGTACTTC. Its protein product is CASSPPQGQETQYF. The full variable domain, with the rest looked up from reference TRBV5-4 and TRBJ2-5, is ETGVTQSPTHLIKTRGQQVTLRCSSQSGHNTVSWYQQALGQGPQFIFQYYREEENGRGNFPPRFSGLQFPNYSSELNVNALELDDSALYLCASSPPQGQETQYFGPGTRLLVL.

This clone showed up many times. The V gene is TRBV6-1, the J gene TRBJ2-6; D may correspond to TRBD1 or TRBD2 (5 bases each). Trimming stripped 7 bases from V and 2 bases from J, with 12 bases between. Germline loops: CDR1 MNHNS, CDR2 SASEGT. The CDR3 runs to 15 residues. The DNA of the CDR3 is TGTGCCAGCAACGATCAGGGAGCTGGGGCCAACGTCCTGACTTTC. This encodes CASNDQGAGANVLTF.

This clone appeared many times. The genes are TRBV5-1 and TRBJ2-1; 7 bases line up with TRBD1. The germline V gene encodes CDR1 SGHRS and CDR2 YFSETQ. V lost 0 bases to trimming and J lost 7 bases; unmatched junction nucleotides: 1. The CDR3 consists of 13 residues. The CDR3: CASSLGDRNEQFF. CDR3 DNA: TGCGCCAGCAGCTTGGGGGACAGAAATGAGCAGTTCTTC.

CDR3 DNA: TGTGCCAGCAGAGGGACAGGGTATCCTAACTATGGCTACACCTTC. This codes for CASRGTGYPNYGYTF. The chain joins TRBV6-2 or TRBV6-3 to TRBJ1-2, with 9 positions matching TRBD1. The CDR3 covers 15 residues. The germline CDR1 and CDR2 sequences are MNHEY and SVGEGT. Trimming removed 6 bases from V and 0 bases from J; junction bases left unmatched: 5.

This clone showed up just a few times. One end of the junction fails to match germline, which may point to a read error. The chain combines TRBV2 with TRBJ1-2; D is perhaps TRBD1 (5 bases). CDR3 length: 15 residues. CDR1 and CDR2 from the germline V gene are SNHLY and FYNNEI. The CDR3 region has the DNA TGCGCCAGCCAAAGGGAGGGGATGAAGGACTATGGCTACACCTTC. Translated: CASQREGMKDYGYTF.

This clone was seen more than once but under ten times. The J gene is TRBJ2-7, the V gene TRBV20-1; possible D gene TRBD1, 5 bases. Germline V gene sequence: CDR1 DFQATT, CDR2 SNEGSKA (reference sequence). The CDR3 totals 12 residues. V lost 8 bases and J lost 3, with 14 bases in between. The CDR3, as DNA: TGCAGTAAAACGGACATTAGCTACGAGCAGTACTTC. Its translation: CSKTDISYEQYF.

This clone was seen ten or more times. The rearrangement joins TRBV5-4 to TRBJ1-6, with a weak D call TRBD1 (6 bases). The CDR3 consists of 14 residues. V lost 6 bases, J lost 8 bases, and 15 bases lay in between. The germline gives CDR1 SGHNT, CDR2 YYREEE (reference sequence). CDR3 loop: CASTNTGRDSPLHF. The CDR3, as DNA: TGTGCCAGCACCAATACAGGGAGAGATTCACCCCTCCACTTT.

This clone was picked up many times. This chain connects TRBV5-1 to TRBJ2-5; tentative D call: TRBD1 (6 bases). CDR3 length equals 14 residues. Deletions cut 0 bases from V and 2 bases from J, with 8 bases between. Germline loops: CDR1 SGHRS, CDR2 YFSETQ. The CDR3 coding sequence is TGCGCCAGCAGCTTGGACGGACAGCAAGAGACCCAGTACTTC. Its protein is CASSLDGQQETQYF.